This T cell receptor (beta chain) came from a study of blood T cell repertoires in COVID-19 (dated by TCRdb to 2020 to 2022). General notes on the study: The collaborator samples originated in the United States, Italy and Spain and spanned the acute and convalescent phases of COVID-19. The repertoires were released in a freely available public database meant as a resource for research on the immune response to SARS-CoV-2. The material from the prospective study consisted of cDNA or gDNA derived from T cells, B-cell-depleted T cells, or PBMCs. Where HLA class I and class II types were available, the types were taken from metadata supplied by the sample provider, not from assay-based typing. Sample metadata almost always included a de-identified subject ID, COVID-19 status, age in years and sex. Samples were obtained from the ongoing ImmuneRACE study (first 160 participants) and from 1,254 subjects provided by 6 global collaborators. Deeply sampled blood TCRbeta repertoires from subjects exposed to, actively infected with, or recovered from COVID-19 were included in the dataset.

The collaborating institutions used their own protocols to collect whole blood in K2EDTA tubes. For TCRbeta analysis, collaborators shipped samples as frozen whole blood, isolated PBMCs, or DNA extracted from either of those sample types. The research as a whole found: Clinical and demographic metadata were provided uncurated, with the amount varying by source and participant.

To note about this clone: Its antigen is unknown. Base qualities were left out, and no much larger clone turns up one base away.

V is pruned by 4 bases and J by 4 bases, leaving 4 bases of the junction without a gene match. The germline V gene yields SQVTM for CDR1 and ANQGSEA for CDR2. The CDR3, cysteine through phenylalanine, is 13 amino acids long. Only the CDR3 portion is preserved as DNA: 39 bases, with reading frame beginning at the first base. TCRbeta CDR3 regions were amplified from genomic DNA using the immunoSEQ Assay, a bias-controlled multiplex PCR. On the authors' methods: The number of nucleated cells in each sample was estimated from the amplification of reference gene primers within the assay. Sequence reads were collapsed and filtered to measure the absolute abundance of every unique TCRbeta CDR3 rearrangement. Productive Simpson clonality was computed per sample as the square root of Simpson's diversity index over productive rearrangements. Imported from immuneACCESS, the table was reduced by TCRdb to in-frame sequences with V and J called. These copies leave out some clones; in studies compared against another copy, an unresolved V gene accounts for under half, and the cause of the remainder is not known. V and J calls and clone size are as listed in that table; D and trimming were resolved from the DNA. The sample yields some 160,000 clones; 80% were counted once. Roughly 5.3% of the sample is in the top ten clones.

This receptor was taken from a woman aged 45-59 years with acute or convalescent COVID-19. The receptor chain draws on TRBV29-1 and TRBJ2-3, and 8 junction bases match TRBD1. Sequencing input: peripheral blood. The DNA sequence follows: TGCAGCGTTGTGGACAGGGCCCCAGATACGCAGTATTTT. This gives the protein CSVVDRAPDTQYF.